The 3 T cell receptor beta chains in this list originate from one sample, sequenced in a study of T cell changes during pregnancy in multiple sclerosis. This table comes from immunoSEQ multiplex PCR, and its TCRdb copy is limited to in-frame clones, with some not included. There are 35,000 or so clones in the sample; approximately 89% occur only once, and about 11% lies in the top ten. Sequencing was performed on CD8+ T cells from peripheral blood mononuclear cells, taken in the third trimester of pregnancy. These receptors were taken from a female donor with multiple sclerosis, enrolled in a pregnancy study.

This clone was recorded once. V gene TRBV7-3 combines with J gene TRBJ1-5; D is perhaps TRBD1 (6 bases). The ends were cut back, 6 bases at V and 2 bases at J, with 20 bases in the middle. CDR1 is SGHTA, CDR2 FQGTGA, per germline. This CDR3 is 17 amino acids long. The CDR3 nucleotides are TGTGCCAGCAGACTCCATTATTGGTACAGGGGCAATCAGCCCCAGCATTTT. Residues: CASRLHYWYRGNQPQHF.

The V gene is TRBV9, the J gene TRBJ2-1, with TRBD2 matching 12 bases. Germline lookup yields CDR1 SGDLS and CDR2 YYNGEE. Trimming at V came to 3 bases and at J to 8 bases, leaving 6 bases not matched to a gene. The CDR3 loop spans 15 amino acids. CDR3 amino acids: CASSELAGGGDEQFF. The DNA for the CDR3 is TGTGCCAGCAGCGAACTAGCGGGGGGTGGAGATGAGCAGTTCTTC.

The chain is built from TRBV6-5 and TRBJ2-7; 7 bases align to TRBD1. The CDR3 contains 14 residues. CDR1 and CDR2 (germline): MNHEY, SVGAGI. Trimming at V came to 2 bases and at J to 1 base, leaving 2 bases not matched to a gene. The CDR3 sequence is CASSYRGQSYEQYF. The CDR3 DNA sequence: TGTGCCAGCAGTTACAGGGGGCAGTCCTACGAGCAGTACTTC.